What follows is one TCR beta chain and its context. This CDR3 is built from 15 residues. Germline lookup yields CDR1 SGHDN and CDR2 FVKESK. V was clipped by 0 bases and J by 6 bases, with 12 bases between them. The entry originates in a study of control samples from healthy donors and cancer patients. Assay used: immunoSEQ multiplex PCR; TCRdb lists only in-frame clones, some missing. The sample shows approximately 170,000 clones, roughly 90% of them seen only once. The sample taken for sequencing was blood. This sequence originates from a woman aged 30 to 39 in good health. This sequence joins TRBV14 and TRBJ2-1, with D hard to call. CDR3 loop: CASSQEFSDVNEQFF. The CDR3 bases are TGTGCCAGCAGCCAAGAGTTCAGCGACGTCAATGAGCAGTTCTTC.